These T cell receptor beta chains were read from a single sample in a study of cytomegalovirus exposure and HLA in healthy donors. Some clones are missing from TCRdb's copy, which holds only in-frame ones; the method was immunoSEQ multiplex PCR. Recorded for this sample: 150,000 to 200,000 clones. The sequencing sample was made of PBMCs. All receptors derive from a woman in her late teens or twenties in good health and CMV-seropositive. The conserved cysteine and the conserved F or W are not part of the CDR3 here.

TRBV12-5	TRBJ2-3	ASGFLQGQVTDTQY
TRBV9	TRBJ1-3	ASSTGGNTIY
TRBV29-1	TRBJ2-3	SVEDRPVLSTDTQY
TRBV5-6	TRBJ2-7	ASSFGNWGTGGYEQY
TRBV2	TRBJ2-7	ASSFEGQGLSYEQY
TRBV2	TRBJ1-5	ASSKESTYNQPQH
TRBV19	TRBJ2-1	ASSASGRIGEQF
TRBV6-6	TRBJ1-1	ASSYSNRDRNTEAF
TRBV7-9	TRBJ2-3	ASSFSSGMRDTQY
TRBV9	TRBJ1-2	ASSVGVGGTGGGYT
TRBV6-6	TRBJ2-1	ASSPRNEQF
TRBV5-1	TRBJ2-7	ASSLGTGASYLAYEQY
TRBV30	TRBJ2-7	AWAVGTGGYEQY
TRBV18	TRBJ1-1	ASLRGRDTEAF
TRBV10-2	TRBJ2-1	ASSDAGGSYNEQF
TRBV7-3	TRBJ2-1	ASSEGAVSYNEQF
TRBV9	TRBJ2-5	ASSVDPAESPRETQY
TRBV19	TRBJ2-7	ASSIVGGNEQY
TRBV29-1	TRBJ1-3	SVGRWSRGEGNTIY
TRBV7-2	TRBJ1-2	ASSRGAGGYGYT
TRBV4-1	TRBJ2-1	ASSQDWGLYNEQF
TRBV13	TRBJ2-3	ASSERGSTDTQY
TRBV27	TRBJ2-7	ASSLSGTGREQY
TRBV19	TRBJ2-7	ASSTGLAGQYEQY
TRBV4-1	TRBJ1-2	ASSHLTGQSLHGYT
TRBV6-5	TRBJ2-7	ASSRYLGQYEQY
TRBV7-9	TRBJ1-4	ASSERQGLF
TRBV6-1	TRBJ1-1	ASRLWGGWTEAF
TRBV27	TRBJ2-2	ASSSFRTSGSPGELF
TRBV7-6	TRBJ2-5	ASSFETSGAKETQY
TRBV7-6	TRBJ2-5	ASSDLGGYQETQY
TRBV6-5	TRBJ2-6	ASRTGGSGANVLT
TRBV9	TRBJ2-3	ASSRGTSGPTDTQY
TRBV5-1	TRBJ2-3	ASSLGPSSPSTDTQY
TRBV11-3	TRBJ2-3	ASSNPRVSGPTDTQY
TRBV2	TRBJ2-1	ASRGDRGSYNEQF
TRBV27	TRBJ1-4	ASSLSGTGEKLF
TRBV6-6	TRBJ1-1	ASSYRPLEDTEAF
TRBV2	TRBJ1-4	ASSIDRQEKLF
TRBV15	TRBJ2-7	ATSRAGPSGVTYEQY
TRBV6-1	TRBJ2-7	AIQSGGSYEQY
TRBV4-1	TRBJ2-5	ASSQGPGYQETQY
TRBV6-1	TRBJ1-6	ASSDSHRARNSPLH
TRBV7-8	TRBJ2-7	ASSLSSGRSYEQY
TRBV5-1	TRBJ1-6	ASRPGQGNSPLH
TRBV6-5	TRBJ2-7	ASKRLAGPYEQY
TRBV7-2	TRBJ1-2	ASSLGTDYGYT
TRBV5-1	TRBJ1-2	ASSLTQTGGYT
TRBV11-2	TRBJ2-2	ASSSSQGNTGELF
TRBV7-9	TRBJ1-1	ASSFGGQTEAF
TRBV18	TRBJ2-2	ASSPGQVDTGELF
TRBV5-1	TRBJ2-5	ASSLGTANQETQY
TRBV7-7	TRBJ2-1	ASSLSHSTFNEQF
TRBV14	TRBJ2-7	ASSQGVWAEQY
TRBV4-1	TRBJ2-5	ASSRTSGTGGLETQY
TRBV9	TRBJ2-7	ASSVGDNSYEQY
TRBV11-3	TRBJ2-1	ASSLVSGSIQNEQF
TRBV25-1	TRBJ2-3	ASSGNGGTGGRTDTQY
TRBV30	TRBJ1-3	AWSNRQAGNTIY
TRBV6-4	TRBJ2-1	ASSDGGGSYNEQF